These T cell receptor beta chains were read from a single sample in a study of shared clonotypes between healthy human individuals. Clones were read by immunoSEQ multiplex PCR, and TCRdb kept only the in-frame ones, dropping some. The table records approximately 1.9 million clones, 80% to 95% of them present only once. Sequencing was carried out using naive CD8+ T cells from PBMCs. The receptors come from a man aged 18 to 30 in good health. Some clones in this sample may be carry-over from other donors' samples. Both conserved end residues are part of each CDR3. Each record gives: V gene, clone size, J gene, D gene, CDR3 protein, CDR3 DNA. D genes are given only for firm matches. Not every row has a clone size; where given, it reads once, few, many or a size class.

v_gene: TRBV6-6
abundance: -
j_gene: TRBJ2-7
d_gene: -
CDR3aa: CASSLGEQPEQYF
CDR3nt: TGTGCCAGCAGTCTCGGAGAGCAGCCCGAGCAGTACTTC

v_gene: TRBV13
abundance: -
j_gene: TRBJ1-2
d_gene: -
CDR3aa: CASSPRDNSGYTF
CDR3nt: TGTGCCAGCAGCCCCCGGGACAACTCTGGCTACACCTTC

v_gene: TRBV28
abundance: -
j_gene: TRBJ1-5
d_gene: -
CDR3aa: CASAEPRSNQPQHF
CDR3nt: TGTGCCAGCGCAGAACCTAGGAGCAATCAGCCCCAGCATTTT

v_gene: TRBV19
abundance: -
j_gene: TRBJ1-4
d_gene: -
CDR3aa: CASSIVPGYLEKLFF
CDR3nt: TGTGCCAGTAGTATTGTTCCGGGTTATTTGGAAAAACTGTTTTTT

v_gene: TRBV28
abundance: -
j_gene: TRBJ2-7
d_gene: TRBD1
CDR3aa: CASRESGTGYEQYF
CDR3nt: TGTGCCAGCAGAGAATCCGGGACAGGCTACGAGCAGTACTTC

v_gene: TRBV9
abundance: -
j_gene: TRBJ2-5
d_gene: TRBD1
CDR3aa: CASSIPGQGAEETQYF
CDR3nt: TGTGCCAGCAGCATACCGGGACAGGGGGCAGAGGAGACCCAGTACTTC

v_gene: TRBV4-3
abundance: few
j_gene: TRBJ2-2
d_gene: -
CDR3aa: CASSQRRGELFF
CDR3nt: TGCGCCAGCAGCCAAAGGCGCGGGGAGCTGTTTTTT

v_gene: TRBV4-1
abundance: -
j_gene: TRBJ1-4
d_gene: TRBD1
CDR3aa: CASSQDSRDRGEKLFF
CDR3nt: TGCGCCAGCAGCCAAGATTCCCGGGACAGGGGTGAAAAACTGTTTTTT

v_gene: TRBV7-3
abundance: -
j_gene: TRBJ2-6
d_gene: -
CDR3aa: CASSGRTSSGANVLTF
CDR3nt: TGTGCCAGCAGCGGCCGGACGTCGTCTGGGGCCAACGTCCTGACTTTC

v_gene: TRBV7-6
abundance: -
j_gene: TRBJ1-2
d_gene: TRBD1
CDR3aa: CASSSKTGVLRDGYTF
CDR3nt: TGTGCCAGCAGCTCCAAAACAGGGGTCCTTAGAGATGGCTACACCTTC

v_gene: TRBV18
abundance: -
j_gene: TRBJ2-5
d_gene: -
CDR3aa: CASSPLGERDSETQYF
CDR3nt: TGTGCCAGCTCACCCCTGGGTGAGCGGGACAGTGAGACCCAGTACTTC

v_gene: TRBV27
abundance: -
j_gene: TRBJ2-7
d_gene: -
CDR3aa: CASSQRPENYEQYF
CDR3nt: TGTGCCAGCAGCCAGCGCCCGGAAAACTACGAGCAGTACTTC

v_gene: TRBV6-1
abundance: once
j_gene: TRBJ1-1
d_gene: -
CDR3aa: CASSELRGNTEAFF
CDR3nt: TGTGCCAGCAGTGAATTGCGGGGAAACACTGAAGCTTTCTTT